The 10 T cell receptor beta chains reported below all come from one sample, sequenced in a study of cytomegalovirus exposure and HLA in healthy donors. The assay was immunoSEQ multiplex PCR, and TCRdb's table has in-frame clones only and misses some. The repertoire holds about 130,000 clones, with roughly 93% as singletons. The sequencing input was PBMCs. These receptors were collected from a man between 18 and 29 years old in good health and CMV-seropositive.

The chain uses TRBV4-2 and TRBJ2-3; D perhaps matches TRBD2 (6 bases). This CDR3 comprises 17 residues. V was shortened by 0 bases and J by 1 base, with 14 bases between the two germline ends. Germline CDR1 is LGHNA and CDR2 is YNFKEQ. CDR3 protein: CASSQERGGGGTDTQYF. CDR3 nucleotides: TGTGCCAGCAGCCAAGAACGGGGCGGAGGGGGCACAGATACGCAGTATTTT.

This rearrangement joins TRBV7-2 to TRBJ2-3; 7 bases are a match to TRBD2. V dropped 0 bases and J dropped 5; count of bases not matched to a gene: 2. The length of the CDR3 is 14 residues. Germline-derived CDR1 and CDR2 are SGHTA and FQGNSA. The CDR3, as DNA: TGTGCCAGCAGCTTAGCGGGAGGGCAAGATACGCAGTATTTT. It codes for CASSLAGGQDTQYF.

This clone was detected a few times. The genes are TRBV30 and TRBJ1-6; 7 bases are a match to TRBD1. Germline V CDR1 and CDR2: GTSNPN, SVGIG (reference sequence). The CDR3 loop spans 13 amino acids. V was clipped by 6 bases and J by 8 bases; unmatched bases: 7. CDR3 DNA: TGTGCCTGCGACAGGGACAAGGATTCACCCCTCCACTTT. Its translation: CACDRDKDSPLHF.

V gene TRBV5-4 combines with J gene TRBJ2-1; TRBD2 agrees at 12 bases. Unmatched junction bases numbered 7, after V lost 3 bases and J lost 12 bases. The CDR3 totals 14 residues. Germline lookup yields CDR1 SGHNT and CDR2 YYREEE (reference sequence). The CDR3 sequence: CASSSSGTSGRQFF. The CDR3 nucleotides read TGTGCCAGCAGCTCCTCCGGGACTAGCGGGCGGCAGTTCTTC.

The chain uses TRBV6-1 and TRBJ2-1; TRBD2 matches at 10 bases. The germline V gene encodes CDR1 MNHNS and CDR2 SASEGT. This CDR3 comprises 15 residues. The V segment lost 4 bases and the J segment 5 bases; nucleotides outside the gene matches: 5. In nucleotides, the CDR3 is TGTGCCAGCAGTGCCGGGACTAGCGCCCACAATGAGCAGTTCTTC. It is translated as CASSAGTSAHNEQFF.

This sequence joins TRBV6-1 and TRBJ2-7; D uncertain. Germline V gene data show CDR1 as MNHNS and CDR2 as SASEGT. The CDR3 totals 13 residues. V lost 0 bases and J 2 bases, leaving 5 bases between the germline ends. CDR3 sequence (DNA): TGTGCCAGCAGTGAAGCTCCTGCCTACGAGCAGTACTTC. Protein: CASSEAPAYEQYF.

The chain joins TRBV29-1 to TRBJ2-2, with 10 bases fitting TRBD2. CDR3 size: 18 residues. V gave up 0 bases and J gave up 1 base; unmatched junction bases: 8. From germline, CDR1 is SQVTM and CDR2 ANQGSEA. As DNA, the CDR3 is TGCAGCGTTGAAGAACCCAGCGGGAGGGCCAAGAACACCGGGGAGCTGTTTTTT. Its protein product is CSVEEPSGRAKNTGELFF.

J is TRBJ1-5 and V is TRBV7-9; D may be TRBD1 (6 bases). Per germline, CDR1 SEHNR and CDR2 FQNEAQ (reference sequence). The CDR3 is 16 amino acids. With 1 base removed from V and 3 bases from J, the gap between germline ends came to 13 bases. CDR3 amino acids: CASSLVGQGNNQPQHF. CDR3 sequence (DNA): TGTGCCAGCAGCTTAGTGGGGCAGGGGAACAATCAGCCCCAGCATTTT. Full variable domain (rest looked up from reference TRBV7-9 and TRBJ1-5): DTGVSQNPRHKITKRGQNVTFRCDPISEHNRLYWYRQTLGQGPEFLTYFQNEAQLEKSRLLSDRFSAERPKGSFSTLEIQRTEQGDSAMYLCASSLVGQGNNQPQHFGDGTRLSIL.

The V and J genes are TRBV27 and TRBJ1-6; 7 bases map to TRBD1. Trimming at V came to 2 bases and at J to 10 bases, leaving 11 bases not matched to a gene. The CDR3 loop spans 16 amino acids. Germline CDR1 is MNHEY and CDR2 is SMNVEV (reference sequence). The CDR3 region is CASSLGVDRMGSPLHF. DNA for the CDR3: TGTGCCAGCAGTTTAGGGGTGGACAGGATGGGGTCACCCCTCCACTTT.

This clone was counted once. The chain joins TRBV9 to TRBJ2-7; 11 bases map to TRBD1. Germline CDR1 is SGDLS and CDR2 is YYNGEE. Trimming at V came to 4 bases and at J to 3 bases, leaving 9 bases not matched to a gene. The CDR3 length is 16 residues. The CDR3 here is CASSNPRTGGSYEQYF. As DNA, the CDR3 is TGTGCCAGCAGCAACCCAAGGACAGGGGGCAGCTACGAGCAGTACTTC. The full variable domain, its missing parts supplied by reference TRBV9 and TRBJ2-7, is DSGVTQTPKHLITATGQRVTLRCSPRSGDLSVYWYQQSLDQGLQFLIQYYNGEERAKGNILERFSAQQFPDLHSELNLSSLELGDSALYFCASSNPRTGGSYEQYFGPGTRLTVT.